This T cell receptor (beta chain) was identified in a study of blood T cell repertoires in COVID-19. Study as a whole: Samples representing acute and convalescent COVID-19 were sourced from the United States, Italy and Spain.

Per the original methods: The authors estimated nucleated cell counts from reference gene primer amplification. Clones were sequenced by immunoSEQ multiplex PCR, and TCRdb holds only the in-frame ones, with some missing. D and trimming were read from the DNA, whereas the V and J calls and clone size are those reported in that table. This sample has about 70,000 clones, with 70% to 85% found just once. CDR1 and CDR2 (germline): SGHRS, YFSETQ. The ends lost 0 bases at V and 5 bases at J; junction bases unmatched: 7. The CDR3 covers 15 residues. A few counts support this clone. The sample comprised peripheral blood. This TCR was sampled from a woman aged 70-85 years with acute or convalescent COVID-19. The chain has TRBV5-1 and TRBJ2-5, with 7 bases lining up with TRBD1. The DNA for the CDR3 is TGCGCCAGCAGCTTGGCCGCCAGGGGGATCGAGACCCAGTACTTC. As protein: CASSLAARGIETQYF.